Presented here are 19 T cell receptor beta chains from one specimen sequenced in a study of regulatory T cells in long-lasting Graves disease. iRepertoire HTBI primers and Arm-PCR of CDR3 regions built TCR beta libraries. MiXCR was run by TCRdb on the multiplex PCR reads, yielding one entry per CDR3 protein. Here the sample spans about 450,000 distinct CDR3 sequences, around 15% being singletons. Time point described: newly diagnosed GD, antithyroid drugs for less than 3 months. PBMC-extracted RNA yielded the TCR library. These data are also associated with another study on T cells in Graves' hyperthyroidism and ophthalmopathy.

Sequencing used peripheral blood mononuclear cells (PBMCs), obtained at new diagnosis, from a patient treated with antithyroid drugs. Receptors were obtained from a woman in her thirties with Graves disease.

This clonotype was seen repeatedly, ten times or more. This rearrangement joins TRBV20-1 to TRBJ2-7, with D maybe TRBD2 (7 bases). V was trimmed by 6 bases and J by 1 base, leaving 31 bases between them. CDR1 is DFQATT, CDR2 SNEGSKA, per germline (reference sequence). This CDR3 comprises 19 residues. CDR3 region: CSATEQGGGRFSGSYEQYF. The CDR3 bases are TGCAGTGCAACCGAGCAGGGCGGGGGCCGCTTTTCGGGGTCCTACGAGCAGTACTTC.

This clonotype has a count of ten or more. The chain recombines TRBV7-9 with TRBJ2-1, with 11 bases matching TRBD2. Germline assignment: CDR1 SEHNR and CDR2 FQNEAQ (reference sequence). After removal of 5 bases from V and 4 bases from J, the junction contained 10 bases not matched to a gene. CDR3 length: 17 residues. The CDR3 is CASSELAGDGRYNEQFF. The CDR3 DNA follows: TGTGCCAGCAGCGAACTAGCGGGAGACGGGCGTTACAATGAGCAGTTCTTC. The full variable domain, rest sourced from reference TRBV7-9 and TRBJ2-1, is DTGVSQNPRHKITKRGQNVTFRCDPISEHNRLYWYRQTLGQGPEFLTYFQNEAQLEKSRLLSDRFSAERPKGSFSTLEIQRTEQGDSAMYLCASSELAGDGRYNEQFFGPGTRLTVL.

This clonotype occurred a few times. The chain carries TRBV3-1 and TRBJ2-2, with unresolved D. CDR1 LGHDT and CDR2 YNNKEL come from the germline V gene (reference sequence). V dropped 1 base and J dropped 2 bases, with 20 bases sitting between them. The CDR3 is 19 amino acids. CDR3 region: CASSQAETTLRVNTGELFF. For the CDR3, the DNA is TGTGCCAGCAGCCAAGCCGAGACCACTCTCCGGGTAAACACCGGGGAGCTGTTTTTT.

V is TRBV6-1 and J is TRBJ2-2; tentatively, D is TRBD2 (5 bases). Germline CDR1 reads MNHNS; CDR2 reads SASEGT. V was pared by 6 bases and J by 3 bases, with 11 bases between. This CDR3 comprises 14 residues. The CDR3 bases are TGTGCCAGCAGGCGCTCGGGGTACACCGGGGAGCTGTTTTTT. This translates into CASRRSGYTGELFF.

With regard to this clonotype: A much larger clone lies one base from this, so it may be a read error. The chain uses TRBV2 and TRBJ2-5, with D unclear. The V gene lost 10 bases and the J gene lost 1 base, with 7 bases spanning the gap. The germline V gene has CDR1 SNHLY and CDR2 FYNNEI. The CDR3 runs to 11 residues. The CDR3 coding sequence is TGTGCCATACGGGTCCAAGAGACCCAGTACTTC. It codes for CAIRVQETQYF.

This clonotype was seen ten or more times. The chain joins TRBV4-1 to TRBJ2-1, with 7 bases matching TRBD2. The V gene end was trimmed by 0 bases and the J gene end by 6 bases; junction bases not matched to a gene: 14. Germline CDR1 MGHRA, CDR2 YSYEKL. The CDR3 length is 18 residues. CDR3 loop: CASSQDSSPSGSFNEQFF. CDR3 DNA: TGCGCCAGCAGCCAAGATAGCTCCCCTAGCGGATCGTTCAATGAGCAGTTCTTC.

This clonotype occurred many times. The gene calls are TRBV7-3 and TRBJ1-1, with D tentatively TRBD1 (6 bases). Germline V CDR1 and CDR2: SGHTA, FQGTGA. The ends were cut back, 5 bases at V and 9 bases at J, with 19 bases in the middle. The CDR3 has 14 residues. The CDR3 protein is CASSAIGGATKAFF. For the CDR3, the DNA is TGTGCCAGCAGCGCTATAGGGGGGGCAACCAAAGCTTTCTTT. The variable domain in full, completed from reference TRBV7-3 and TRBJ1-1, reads GAGVSQTPSNKVTEKGKYVELRCDPISGHTALYWYRQSLGQGPEFLIYFQGTGAADDSGLPNDRFFAVRPEGSVSTLKIQRTERGDSAVYLCASSAIGGATKAFFGQGTRLTVV.

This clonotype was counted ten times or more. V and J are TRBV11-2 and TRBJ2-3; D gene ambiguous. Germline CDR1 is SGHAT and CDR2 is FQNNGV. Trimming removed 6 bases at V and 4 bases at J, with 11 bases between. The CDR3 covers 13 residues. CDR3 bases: TGTGCCAGCAGTCCCGTGGGGTCAGATACGCAGTATTTT. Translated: CASSPVGSDTQYF.

This chain's CDR3 is CASSLSAVAELRFEQYF. In nucleotides, the CDR3 is TGTGCCAGCAGCTTAAGCGCGGTGGCAGAGCTGAGATTCGAGCAGTACTTC. The V call is TRBV11-2, the J call TRBJ2-7; D gene ambiguous. CDR3 size: 17 residues. Trimming took 2 bases from V and 6 from J, leaving 23 bases between them. Germline loops: CDR1 SGHAT, CDR2 FQNNGV.

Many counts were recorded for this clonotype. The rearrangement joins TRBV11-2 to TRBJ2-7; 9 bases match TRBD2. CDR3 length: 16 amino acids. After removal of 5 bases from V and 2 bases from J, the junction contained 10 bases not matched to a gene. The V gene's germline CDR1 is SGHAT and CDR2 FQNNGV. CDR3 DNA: TGTGCCAGCAGCATCGTTAGCGGGAGAGGGACCTACGAGCAGTACTTC. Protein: CASSIVSGRGTYEQYF.

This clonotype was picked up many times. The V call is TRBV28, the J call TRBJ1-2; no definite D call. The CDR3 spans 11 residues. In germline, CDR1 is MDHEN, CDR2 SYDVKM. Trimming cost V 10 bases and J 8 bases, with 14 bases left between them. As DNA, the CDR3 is TGTGCCACCCGGACCGCATTAGGCTACACCTTC. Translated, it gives CATRTALGYTF.

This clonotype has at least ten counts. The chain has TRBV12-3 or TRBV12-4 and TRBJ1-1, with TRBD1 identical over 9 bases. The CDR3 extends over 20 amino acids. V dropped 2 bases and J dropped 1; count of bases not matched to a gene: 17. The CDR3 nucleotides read TGTGCCAGCAGTTTATATAGGTTCGGACAGGGGATCCGAACGAACACTGAAGCTTTCTTT. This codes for CASSLYRFGQGIRTNTEAFF.

This CDR3 reads CASNTGTGIQYF. CDR3 sequence (DNA): TGTGCCAGTAACACAGGGACGGGCATTCAGTACTTC. The chain carries TRBV19 and TRBJ2-4, with D possibly being TRBD1 (6 bases). CDR1 is LNHDA and CDR2 is SQIVND in the germline V gene (reference sequence). The V end lost 7 bases, the J end lost 9 bases, and 13 bases lay between the germline ends. The CDR3 totals 12 residues.

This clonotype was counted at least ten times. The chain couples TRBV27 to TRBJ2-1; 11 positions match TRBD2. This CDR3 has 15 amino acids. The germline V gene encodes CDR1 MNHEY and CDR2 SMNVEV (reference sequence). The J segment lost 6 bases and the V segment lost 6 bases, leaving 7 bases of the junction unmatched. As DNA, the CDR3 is TGTGCCAGCAGACTTACTAGCGGGAGAAGCAATGAGCAGTTCTTC. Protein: CASRLTSGRSNEQFF.

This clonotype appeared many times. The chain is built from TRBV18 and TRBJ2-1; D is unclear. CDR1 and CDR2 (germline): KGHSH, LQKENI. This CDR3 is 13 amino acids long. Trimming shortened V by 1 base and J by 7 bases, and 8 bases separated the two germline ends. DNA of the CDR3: TGTGCCAGCTCACCACAGCCGAGGAATGAGCAGTTCTTC. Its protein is CASSPQPRNEQFF.

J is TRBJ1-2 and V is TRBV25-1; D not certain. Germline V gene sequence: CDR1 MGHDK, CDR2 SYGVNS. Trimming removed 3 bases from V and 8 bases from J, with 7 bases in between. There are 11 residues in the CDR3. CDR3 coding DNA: TGTGCCAGCAGTGAGACTGGGGGCTACACCTTC. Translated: CASSETGGYTF.

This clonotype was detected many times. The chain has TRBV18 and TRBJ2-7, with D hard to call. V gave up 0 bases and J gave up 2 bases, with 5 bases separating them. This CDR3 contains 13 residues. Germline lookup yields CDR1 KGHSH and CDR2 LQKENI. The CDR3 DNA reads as TGTGCCAGCTCACCACCCAGCCCCTACGAGCAGTACTTC. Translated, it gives CASSPPSPYEQYF.

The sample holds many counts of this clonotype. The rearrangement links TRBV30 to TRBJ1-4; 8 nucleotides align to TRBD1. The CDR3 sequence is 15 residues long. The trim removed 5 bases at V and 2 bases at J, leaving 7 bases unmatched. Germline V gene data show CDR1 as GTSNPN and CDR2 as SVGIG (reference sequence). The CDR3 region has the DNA TGTGCCTGGCGCACAGGACAGGGCACTAATGAAAAACTGTTTTTT. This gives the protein CAWRTGQGTNEKLFF. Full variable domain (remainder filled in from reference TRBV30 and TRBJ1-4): SQTIHQWPATLVQPVGSPLSLECTVEGTSNPNLYWYRQAAGRGLQLLFYSVGIGQISSEVPQNLSASRPQDRQFILSSKKLLLSDSGFYLCAWRTGQGTNEKLFFGSGTQLSVL.

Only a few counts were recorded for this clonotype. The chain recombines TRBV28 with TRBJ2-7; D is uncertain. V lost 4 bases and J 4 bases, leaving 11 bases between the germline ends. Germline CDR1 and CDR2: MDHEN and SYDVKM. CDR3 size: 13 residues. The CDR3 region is CASSWGIRYEQYF. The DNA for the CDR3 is TGTGCCAGCAGTTGGGGTATTAGGTACGAGCAGTACTTC.